Below, 5 T cell receptor beta chains from the same sample are listed, as sequenced in a study of T cell repertoires in cytomegalovirus infection. TCRdb passed the reads through MiXCR, listing each CDR3 protein once. The data contain a few hundred thousand distinct CDR3 sequences, about 39% of them singletons. No cognate antigen is known for these TCRs. The specimen was cultured PBMCs, collected from culture after CMV antigen stimulation. The receptors originated from a human donor in good health (CMV status not recorded). Some clones in this sample may be carry-over from other donors' samples.

This clonotype was detected a few times. This rearrangement joins TRBV7-8 to TRBJ1-5; D is undetermined. This CDR3 is 15 amino acids long. Trimming left V 3 bases short and J 0 bases short, with 9 bases between. Germline CDR1 SGHVS, CDR2 FQNEAQ. CDR3 amino acids: CASSLGRISNQPQHF. CDR3 nucleotide sequence: TGTGCCAGCAGCTTGGGGAGGATTAGCAATCAGCCCCAGCATTTT. Supplemented by reference TRBV7-8 and TRBJ1-5, the full variable domain reads GAGVSQSPRYKVAKRGQDVALRCDPISGHVSLFWYQQALGQGPEFLTYFQNEAQLDKSGLPSDRFFAERPEGSVSTLKIQRTQQEDSAVYLCASSLGRISNQPQHFGDGTRLSIL.

The V call is TRBV7-6, the J call TRBJ1-1; D is unclear. The CDR3 has 18 amino acids. Germline V gives CDR1 SGHVS, CDR2 FNYEAQ. The V end was cut by 5 bases, the J end by 0 bases, with 22 bases between. CDR3 DNA sequence: TGTGCCAGCAGCCTGACCGCCGGACGCCTCAGCCTGAACACTGAAGCTTTCTTT. This sequence encodes CASSLTAGRLSLNTEAFF.

This clonotype was recorded many times. The rearrangement joins TRBV7-2 to TRBJ2-7, with 10 bases aligning to TRBD2. Germline-derived CDR1 and CDR2 are SGHTA and FQGNSA. The CDR3 is made up of 15 amino acids. J was trimmed by 1 base and V by 2 bases; bases with no gene match: 2. The DNA for the CDR3 is TGTGCCAGCAGCTTAATAGCGGGAGGTTCCTACGAGCAGTACTTC. Its protein product is CASSLIAGGSYEQYF.

CDR3 sequence reads: CATSDRGADFKSTDTQYF. The CDR3 DNA is TGTGCCACCAGTGATCGCGGGGCCGATTTTAAAAGCACAGATACGCAGTATTTT. The rearrangement joins TRBV24-1 to TRBJ2-3, with D possibly being TRBD2 (6 bases). CDR1 KGHDR and CDR2 SFDVKD come from the germline V gene. V lost 3 bases, J lost 0 bases, and 18 bases lay in between. The CDR3 length is 18 residues.

This clonotype has just a few counts. This rearrangement joins TRBV7-9 to TRBJ2-3; TRBD2 matches at 8 bases. Germline loops: CDR1 SEHNR, CDR2 FQNEAQ (reference sequence). This CDR3 has 14 amino acids. Trimming cost V 0 bases and J 9 bases; bases outside gene matches: 5. CDR3 bases: TGTGCCAGCAGCTTAGCGCCGCGGGAGGCCACGCAGTATTTT. This encodes CASSLAPREATQYF. The variable domain in full, completed from reference TRBV7-9 and TRBJ2-3, reads DTGVSQNPRHKITKRGQNVTFRCDPISEHNRLYWYRQTLGQGPEFLTYFQNEAQLEKSRLLSDRFSAERPKGSFSTLEIQRTEQGDSAMYLCASSLAPREATQYFGPGTRLTVL.